The sequence of this T cell receptor beta chain was determined in a study of T cells after yellow fever vaccination. About the study: Preparation of fractions with low cell numbers was performed using SMART-Seq v4 Ultra Low Input. Findings and caveats of the study: Of the clonotypes, a small share occurred in both CD4 and CD8 compartments. Re-detected after boosting: most primary clones, 96% of CD4 and 80% to 90% of CD8.

V lost 6 bases and J lost 10, with 25 bases in between. Germline CDR1 KGHSH, CDR2 LQKENI. The CDR3 consists of 16 residues. One entry per CDR3 protein, called by TCRdb with MiXCR from the 5' RACE reads. This sample has roughly 250,000 distinct CDR3 sequences, with 10% to 15% found just once. To note about this clonotype: Antigen specificity is unknown.

V gene TRBV18 combines with J gene TRBJ1-5, with D perhaps TRBD1 (6 bases). The clonotype comes from a man aged 25 to 40 who received the YFV17D yellow fever vaccine. The input for sequencing was CD4+ T cells sorted from PBMCs, taken 45 days after the yellow fever booster vaccination. In DNA form, the CDR3 reads TGTGCCAGCTCCCGGCTAGGGAGGGGGTCTAATGATCCCCAGCATTTT. The encoded protein is CASSRLGRGSNDPQHF.